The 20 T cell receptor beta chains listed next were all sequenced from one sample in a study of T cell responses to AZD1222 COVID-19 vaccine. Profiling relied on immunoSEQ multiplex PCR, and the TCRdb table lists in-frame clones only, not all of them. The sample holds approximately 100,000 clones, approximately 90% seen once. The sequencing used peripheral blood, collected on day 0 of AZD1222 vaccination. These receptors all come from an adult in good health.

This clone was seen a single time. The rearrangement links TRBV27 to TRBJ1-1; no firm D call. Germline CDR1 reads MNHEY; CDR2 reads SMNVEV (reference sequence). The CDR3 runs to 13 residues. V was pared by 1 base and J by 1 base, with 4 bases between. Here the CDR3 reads CASSLLPNTEAFF. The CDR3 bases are TGTGCCAGCAGTTTATTACCGAACACTGAAGCTTTCTTT.

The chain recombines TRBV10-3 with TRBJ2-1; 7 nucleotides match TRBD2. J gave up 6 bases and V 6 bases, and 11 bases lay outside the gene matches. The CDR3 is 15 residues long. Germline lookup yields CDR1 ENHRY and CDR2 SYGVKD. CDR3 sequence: CAIRDPKRGANEQFF. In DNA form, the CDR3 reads TGTGCCATCAGGGACCCCAAGCGGGGTGCCAATGAGCAGTTCTTC.

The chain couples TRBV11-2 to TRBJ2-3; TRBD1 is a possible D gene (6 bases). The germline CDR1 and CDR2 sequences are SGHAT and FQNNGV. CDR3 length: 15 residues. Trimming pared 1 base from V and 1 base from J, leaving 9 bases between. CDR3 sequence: CASSLVWGRTDTQYF. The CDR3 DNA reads TGTGCCAGCAGCTTAGTTTGGGGGCGCACAGATACGCAGTATTTT.

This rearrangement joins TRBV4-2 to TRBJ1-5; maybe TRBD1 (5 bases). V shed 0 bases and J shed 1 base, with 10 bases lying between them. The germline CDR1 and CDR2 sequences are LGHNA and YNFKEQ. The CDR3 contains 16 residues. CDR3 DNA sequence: TGTGCCAGCAGCCAAGATGGGGGGATAAGCAATCAGCCCCAGCATTTT. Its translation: CASSQDGGISNQPQHF.

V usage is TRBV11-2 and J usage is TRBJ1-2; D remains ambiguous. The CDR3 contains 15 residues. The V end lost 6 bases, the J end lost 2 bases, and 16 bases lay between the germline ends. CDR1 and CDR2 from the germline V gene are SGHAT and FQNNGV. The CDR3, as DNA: TGTGCCAGCAGGTCCAACAGCAGAAACAACTATGGCTACACCTTC. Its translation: CASRSNSRNNYGYTF.

The CDR3 DNA sequence: TGTGCCAGTAGTAAGAGGGGGCACTATGGCTACACCTTC. Protein: CASSKRGHYGYTF. The V and J genes are TRBV19 and TRBJ1-2; 7 bases agree with TRBD1. Germline CDR1 LNHDA, CDR2 SQIVND (reference sequence). The CDR3 totals 13 residues. Trimming removed 4 bases from V and 3 bases from J; junction bases left unmatched: 2.

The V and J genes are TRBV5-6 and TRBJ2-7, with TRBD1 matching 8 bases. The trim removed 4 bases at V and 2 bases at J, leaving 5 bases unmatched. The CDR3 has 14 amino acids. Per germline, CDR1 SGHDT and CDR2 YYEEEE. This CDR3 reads CASSGRDRPYEQYF. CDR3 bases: TGTGCCAGCAGCGGCCGGGACAGGCCCTACGAGCAGTACTTC.

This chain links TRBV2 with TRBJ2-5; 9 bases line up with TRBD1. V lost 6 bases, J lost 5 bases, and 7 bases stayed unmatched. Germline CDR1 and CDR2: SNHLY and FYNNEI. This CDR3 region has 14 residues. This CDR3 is CASSLGQGGETQYF. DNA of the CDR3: TGTGCCAGCAGCCTGGGACAGGGCGGGGAGACCCAGTACTTC.

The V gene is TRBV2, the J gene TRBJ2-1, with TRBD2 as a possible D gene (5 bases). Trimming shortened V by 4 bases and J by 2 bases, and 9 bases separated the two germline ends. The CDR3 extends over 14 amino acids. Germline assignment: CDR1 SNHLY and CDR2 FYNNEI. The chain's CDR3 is CASSGRDTYNEQFF. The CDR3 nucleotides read TGTGCCAGCAGTGGCCGGGATACCTACAATGAGCAGTTCTTC.

CDR3 DNA sequence: TGTGCCAGCAGTTTGTTGGGGACATTTGCAGCTAATACTGGAAACACCATATATTTT. As protein: CASSLLGTFAANTGNTIYF. The V call is TRBV28, the J call TRBJ1-3, with D possibly TRBD1 on 6 matching bases. Deletions cut 3 bases from V and 2 bases from J, with 23 bases between. Germline CDR1 and CDR2: MDHEN and SYDVKM. The length of the CDR3 is 19 residues. The variable domain in full, with the rest retrieved from reference TRBV28 and TRBJ1-3, is DVKVTQSSRYLVKRTGEKVFLECVQDMDHENMFWYRQDPGLGLRLIYFSYDVKMKEKGDIPEGYSVSREKKERFSLILESASTNQTSMYLCASSLLGTFAANTGNTIYFGEGSWLTVV.

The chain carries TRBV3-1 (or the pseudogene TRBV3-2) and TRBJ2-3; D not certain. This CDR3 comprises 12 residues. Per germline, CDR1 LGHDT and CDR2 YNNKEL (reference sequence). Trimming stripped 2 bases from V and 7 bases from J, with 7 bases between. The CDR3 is CASSQNIYTQYF. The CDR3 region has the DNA TGTGCCAGCAGCCAAAATATATATACGCAGTATTTT.

CDR3 sequence reads: CASSFGVTGNTIYF. CDR3 DNA: TGCGCCAGCAGCTTCGGGGTCACTGGAAACACCATATATTTT. The chain recombines TRBV5-1 with TRBJ1-3; no firm D call. Trimming removed 2 bases at V and 2 bases at J, with 8 bases between. CDR1 SGHRS and CDR2 YFSETQ come from the germline V gene. The CDR3 contains 14 residues.

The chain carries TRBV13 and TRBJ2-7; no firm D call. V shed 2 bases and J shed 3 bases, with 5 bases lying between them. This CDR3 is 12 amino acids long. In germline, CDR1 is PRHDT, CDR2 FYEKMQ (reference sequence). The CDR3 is CASSLHGYEQYF. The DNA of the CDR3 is TGTGCCAGCAGCTTACATGGCTACGAGCAGTACTTC.

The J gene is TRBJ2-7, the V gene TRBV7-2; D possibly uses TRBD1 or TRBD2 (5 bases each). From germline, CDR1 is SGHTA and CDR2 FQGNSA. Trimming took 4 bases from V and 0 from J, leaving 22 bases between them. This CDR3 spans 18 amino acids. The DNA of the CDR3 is TGTGCCAGCAGCTCGTCGGTCGGGGCGGGTGGGAGCTCCTACGAGCAGTACTTC. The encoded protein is CASSSSVGAGGSSYEQYF.

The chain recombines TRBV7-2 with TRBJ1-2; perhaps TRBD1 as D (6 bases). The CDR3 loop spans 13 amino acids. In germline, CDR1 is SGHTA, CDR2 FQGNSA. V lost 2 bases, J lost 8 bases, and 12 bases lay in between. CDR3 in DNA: TGTGCCAGCAGCTTACGGGGGGGCGAAGGCTACACCTTC. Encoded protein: CASSLRGGEGYTF.

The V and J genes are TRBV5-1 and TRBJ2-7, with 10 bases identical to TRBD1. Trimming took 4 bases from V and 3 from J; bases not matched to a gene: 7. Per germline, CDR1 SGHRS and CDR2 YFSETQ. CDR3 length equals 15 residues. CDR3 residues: CASSTGTGDIYEQYF. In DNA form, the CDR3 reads TGCGCCAGCAGCACAGGGACAGGGGATATCTACGAGCAGTACTTC.

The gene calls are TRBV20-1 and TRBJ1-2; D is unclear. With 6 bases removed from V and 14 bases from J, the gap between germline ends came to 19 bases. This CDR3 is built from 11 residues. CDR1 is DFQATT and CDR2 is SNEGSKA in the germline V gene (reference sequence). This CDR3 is CSALDEVLYTF. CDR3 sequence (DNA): TGCAGTGCCTTGGACGAGGTCCTCTATACCTTC.

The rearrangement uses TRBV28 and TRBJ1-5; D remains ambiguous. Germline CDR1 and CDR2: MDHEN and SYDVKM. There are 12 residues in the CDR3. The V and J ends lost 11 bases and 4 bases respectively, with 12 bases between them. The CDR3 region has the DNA TGTGCCTGCGGACGTGCAAATCAGCCCCAGCATTTT. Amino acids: CACGRANQPQHF.

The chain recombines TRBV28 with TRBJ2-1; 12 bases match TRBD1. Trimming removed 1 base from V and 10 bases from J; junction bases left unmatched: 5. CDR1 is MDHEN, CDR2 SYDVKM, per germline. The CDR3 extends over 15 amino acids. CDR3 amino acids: CASSLFGTGGREQFF. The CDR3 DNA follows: TGTGCCAGCAGTTTATTTGGGACAGGGGGCAGAGAGCAGTTCTTC.

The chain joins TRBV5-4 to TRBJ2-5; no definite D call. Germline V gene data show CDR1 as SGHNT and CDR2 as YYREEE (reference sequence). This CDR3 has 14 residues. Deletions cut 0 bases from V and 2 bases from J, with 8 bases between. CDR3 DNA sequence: TGTGCCAGCAGCTTGGCGGGCAGGCAAGAGACCCAGTACTTC. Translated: CASSLAGRQETQYF.